This T cell receptor beta chain was identified during a study of shared clonotypes between healthy human individuals. Using immunoSEQ multiplex PCR, the repertoire was profiled, and TCRdb retains in-frame clones only, with some absent. The table lists 110,000 or so clones, around two thirds of them singletons. Every donor, a Caucasian adult, lived in Nashville, Tennessee. The sample was memory CD8+ T cells sorted from blood. The sample's subset: CD45RO+ cells pooled with CCR7-negative TemRA cells. The source is a woman in her 30s in good health.

CDR3 loop: CASAYGELKDTEAFF. For the CDR3, the DNA is TGTGCCAGCGCCTACGGGGAGTTGAAGGACACTGAAGCTTTCTTT. The chain couples TRBV5-6 to TRBJ1-1, with D unclear. The CDR3 is 15 residues long. Trimming removed 7 bases from V and 3 bases from J, with 19 bases in between. CDR1 SGHDT and CDR2 YYEEEE come from the germline V gene.